This T cell receptor beta chain emerged from a study of T cell responses to AZD1222 COVID-19 vaccine. Study results and caveats: Spike was spanned by vaccine-associated CD4 TCRs, which were dominant at 160-218 and 743-854.

Data came from immunoSEQ multiplex PCR; TCRdb stores just in-frame clones and leaves some out. The repertoire holds 20,000 to 30,000 clones, roughly 91% seen once, with 34% in the top ten. Of note for this clone: Its specificity is unknown.

The source is an adult who received the AZD1222 COVID-19 vaccine. The sample in question was peripheral blood, obtained 28 days after the second AZD1222 dose.

The CDR3 is CASSGTGDGELFF. The DNA of the CDR3 is TGTGCCAGCTCCGGAACAGGGGACGGGGAGCTGTTTTTT. This chain links TRBV18 with TRBJ2-2; 7 bases map to TRBD1. J gave up 7 bases and V 6 bases, and 5 bases lay outside the gene matches. Germline lookup yields CDR1 KGHSH and CDR2 LQKENI. This CDR3 has 13 amino acids.